This entry concerns a single TCR beta chain. The V gene's germline CDR1 is SGHTA and CDR2 FQGNSA. The junction had 14 bases not matched to a gene; V was cut back by 5 bases and J by 8 bases. The CDR3 loop spans 16 amino acids. Authors' methods: How many nucleated cells were present was estimated from reference gene primer amplification. Clones were sequenced by immunoSEQ multiplex PCR, and TCRdb holds only the in-frame ones, with some missing. The DNA gave D and trimming, while V, J and clone size come from that table. The sample lists approximately 170,000 clones, around 82% occurring once. This entry is derived from a study of blood T cell repertoires in COVID-19. Background on the study: Specimens from acute and convalescent COVID-19 originated in the United States, Italy and Spain.

The clonotype originates from a man older than 75 with COVID-19, enrolled during active disease. Sequencing input: peripheral blood. The chain employs TRBV7-2 and TRBJ1-4, with 7 bases fitting TRBD1. Here the CDR3 DNA reads TGTGCCAGCAGCCCGCCCTCGGAGGGGGCGCGGGAAAAACTGTTTTTT. Protein: CASSPPSEGAREKLFF.